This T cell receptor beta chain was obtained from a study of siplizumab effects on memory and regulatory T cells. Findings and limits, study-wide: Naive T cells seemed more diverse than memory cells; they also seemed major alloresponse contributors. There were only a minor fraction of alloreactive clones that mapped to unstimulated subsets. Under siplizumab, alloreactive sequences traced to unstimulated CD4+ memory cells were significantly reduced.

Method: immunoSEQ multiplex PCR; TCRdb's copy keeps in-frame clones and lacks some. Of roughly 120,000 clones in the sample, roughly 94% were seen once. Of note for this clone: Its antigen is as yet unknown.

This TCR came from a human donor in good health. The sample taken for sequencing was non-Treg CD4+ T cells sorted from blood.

CDR3 coding DNA: TGTGCCAGTAGTTGGGACAGGGAAAGTAGCGAGCAGTACTTC. Translating it yields CASSWDRESSEQYF. The chain carries TRBV19 and TRBJ2-7, with 9 bases that match TRBD1. J lost 6 bases, V lost 5 bases, and 8 bases had no gene match. The CDR3 has 14 amino acids. CDR1 LNHDA and CDR2 SQIVND come from the germline V gene (reference sequence).